The sequence of this T cell receptor (beta chain) was determined in a study of cytomegalovirus exposure and HLA in healthy donors (dated by TCRdb to about 2017). For context, the study as a whole: An earlier analysis of 587 of the donors reported about 300 Gb of sequence data and around 100 million unique TCR beta sequences obtained from around 190 million T cells. Roughly 300 gigabases of sequencing data and 70 million to 85 million unique TCR sequences were included in an early release covering around 650 HLA-typed donors. Of the 300 to 500 genotyped donors, 70% to 90% were placed in the genetic ancestry cluster associated with self-reported Caucasian donors. The study aimed to test whether cataloging public T cell receptors could reveal signatures of past pathogen exposure. The study used immunosequencing to profile the T cell repertoires of 670 or so subjects and linked those repertoires to cytomegalovirus serostatus. Besides the first cohort of more than 650 subjects, a separate validation cohort made up of over 100 different subjects was used. The study combined high-throughput TCR immunosequencing, statistical association of individual TCRs with disease status, and machine learning to predict cytomegalovirus infection status. A later analysis re-examined previously published TCR beta repertoires from just over 650 donors and added high-resolution HLA genotyping to investigate patterns of TCR occurrence. Rather than using new phenotypic data, the later analysis identified candidate immune exposures from TCR beta sequences and from how often those sequences occurred across donors. In an earlier analysis of over 550 of the donors, high-throughput TCR beta sequencing was used to judge whether each TCR beta V gene segment behaved as functional or pseudogenic. Donor age, sex, ethnicity and CMV serostatus were compiled together with the repertoire data. A later genetic analysis took genome-wide SNP genotypes for about three fifths of the 666 donors and used that subset as a discovery cohort. Every discovery cohort repertoire had been produced on one sequencing platform. HLA typing included class I and class II loci at four-digit resolution. The number of typed donors differed by locus: about 620-630 for A, B, C, DRB1 and DQB1; approximately 540 for DQA1; some 610 for DPA1; and roughly 490 for DPB1. Several DR-DQ haplotypes were treated as single units for association and clustering because of strong linkage in the cohort. On average, around 230,000 unique TCR beta nucleotide sequences were sequenced per donor among several hundred genotyped donors of the cohort, with roughly 20% of those sequences being non-productive. Study-wide findings and limitations: Linkage disequilibrium might explain the correlated functional status among segregating V segments, but an unknown experimental factor could not be ruled out. Some IMGT-functional V segments, including TRBV6-2 and TRBV6-3, could not be distinguished by the 87-base-pair reads and were therefore excluded. Several of the top co-occurrence clusters appeared to be linked to parvovirus B19, influenza, CMV and Epstein-Barr virus, according to a later analysis. A later genetic analysis associated a missense DCLRE1C variant with V-gene and J-gene trimming of TCR beta chains, and an independent cohort replicated the association. A later analysis found that HLA-associated TCR beta chains were more clonally expanded and had lower generation probabilities than equally common non-associated chains. Immune exposure information for the cohort was limited to CMV serostatus. According to a later analysis, TCR association rates differed among HLA loci, with DRB1 alleles showing the most associated TCRs and HLA-C alleles showing the fewest. An earlier analysis of around 600 of the donors showed that most TCR beta V segments appeared in productive rearrangements either about 87% or about 30% of the time, which broadly matched IMGT annotations. In a later genetic analysis, fewer N-insertions in productive TCRs were reported among donors in an Asian-associated ancestry cluster than the roughly 640-donor mean. Seventeen rarely observed V segments, including chromosome 9 orphons, were excluded from the earlier analysis of several hundred of the donors because counts were too low. The classifier was reported to diagnose cytomegalovirus status with high specificity and sensitivity in both the original and validation cohorts. In a later analysis, about 16,000 TCR beta sequences were associated with specific HLA alleles at a false discovery rate of 0.05. A group of highly shared sequence variants was considered likely to be a technical artifact of the sequencing pipeline. Across donors, most TCR sequences were observed very rarely, whereas some public TCRs were present in many individuals. This cohort had only TCR beta chains sequenced, and the lack of alpha or paired-chain data limited which features could be detected. When HLA alleles, especially DR and DQ, strongly co-occurred, attributing TCR associations to individual alleles was difficult. In vitro tests confirmed that three of the cytomegalovirus-associated TCR beta chains recognize cytomegalovirus antigens. Most CMV-associated TCR beta chains appeared to be HLA-restricted in a later analysis, and the HLA associations seemed to be driven largely by CMV exposure. Roughly uniform sequencing depth across donors was assumed in presence/absence analyses, although this assumption may not hold. Because HLA typing was missing for some donors at each locus, association tests included only the typed subset. A further reported finding was that TCR beta sequences accurately predicted the HLA-A and HLA-B alleles for most subjects in the first cohort. A total of 150 to 200 TCR beta chains were listed by the study as associated with cytomegalovirus. According to the authors, the approach could potentially be generalized to other disease states and immunological phenotypes.

Receptor amplification or capture employed the immunoSEQ multiplex PCR assay. For the multiplex PCR, a mixture combining 60 forward primers for TCR Vbeta segments and 13 reverse primers for TCR Jbeta segments was used. A multiplex PCR assay on genomic DNA amplified the CDR3 region of rearranged TCR beta genes. The amplified TCR beta libraries were sequenced on the Illumina HiSeq System as 87-base-pair reads. Regarding the original processing steps: A later analysis counted about 76 million unique TCR beta chains across the 690 or so repertoires, and 10 million to 11 million of these chains were shared by at least two donors. Raw reads were error-corrected and collapsed into unique sequences with a nearest-neighbor algorithm that merged closely related sequences to remove PCR and sequencing errors. To assign V, D and J gene segments, CDR3 sequences were aligned to IMGT reference sequences. Each retained sequence needed at least a six-nucleotide match to both a V gene segment and a J gene segment. A rearrangement was called productive if the CDR3 had no stop codons and remained in frame with V and J, and every other rearrangement was called non-productive. CDR3 was defined by IMGT convention, running from the second conserved V-encoded cysteine to the conserved J-encoded phenylalanine. Sequences without an unambiguous match to a single V gene segment were excluded from the earlier analysis of several hundred of the donors. In an earlier analysis of more than 500 of the donors, a V segment was called functional when productive rearrangements were above 56.7%, and segregating when the standard deviation between donors exceeded 5%. A statistical classification framework was built to diagnose cytomegalovirus status from the catalog of TCR beta chain sequences. In a later analysis, TCR nucleotide sequences were compared against IMGT/GENE-DB human TR gene sequences so that V and J genes could be assigned. The TCRdist pipeline was used in a later analysis to assign CDR3 sequences and most-parsimonious VDJ recombination scenarios. In a later analysis, each TCR beta chain was defined by its CDR3 amino acid sequence together with its V-gene family, and reads without a unique V-gene family were excluded. To address suspected cross-contamination and a sequencing artifact, a later analysis removed 450 to 700 highly shared, low-generation-probability nucleotide sequences. A later analysis calculated a clonal expansion index for each public chain from normalized within-repertoire ranks of inferred template counts. In a later analysis, generation probabilities were computed using a VDJ recombination model fitted to out-of-frame rearrangements, and the results were checked against IGoR. Hypergeometric tests were used in a later analysis to score TCR-TCR, TCR-HLA and TCR-CMV co-occurrence, with a repertoire-size bias correction applied to the TCR pairs. A later analysis estimated false discovery rates by permuting HLA or CMV assignments 20 times. In a later analysis, co-occurring TCRs were grouped with DBSCAN, and TCRdist sequence similarity was added when clustering was performed within HLA-allele-positive subsets. Repertoires with fewer than 30,000 or more than 120,000 public chains were left out of co-occurrence clustering, as were about 5 repertoires with anomalous nucleotide sharing. Held by TCRdb, this immuneACCESS table contains in-frame sequences only and omits some clones. Under half of the omission traces to an unresolved V gene where checked; the cause of the rest is unknown. That table supplies the V and J calls and clone size; D and trimming were determined from the DNA. The sample has a few hundred thousand clones on record, roughly 80% of them singletons. In total, the top ten clones hold around 0.2% of the sample.

V gives up 0 bases and J gives up 0 bases, and the segment between their germline ends measures 9 bases. As encoded in the germline V gene, CDR1 is SGHRS while CDR2 is YFSETQ. CDR3 length: 15 amino acids, cysteine to phenylalanine. Only the CDR3 part of the read is kept: 45 bases, read in frame from the first base. The cohort was made up of about 610 healthy bone marrow donors. At the time of sampling, all cohort members were nominally healthy, though unrecorded immune exposures were likely present. The donor was CMV seronegative and was included in the group of 352 seronegative cohort members. A peripheral blood sample was collected from each donor, and TCR beta sequencing was performed on peripheral blood mononuclear cells. The Qiagen DNeasy Blood Extraction Kit was used to extract genomic DNA from the blood cell samples. Of note for this clone: Its antigen remains unidentified. No much larger clone is present one base from it, and per-base qualities are unavailable.

The sequenced material came from PBMCs. The chain employs TRBV5-1 and TRBJ1-1, with no confidently assigned D gene. The clonotype comes from a girl aged 2-9 years in good health and CMV-seronegative. In nucleotide form, the sequence is TGCGCCAGCAGCTTGGCCCGAACAGTGAACACTGAAGCTTTCTTT. The resulting protein is CASSLARTVNTEAFF.